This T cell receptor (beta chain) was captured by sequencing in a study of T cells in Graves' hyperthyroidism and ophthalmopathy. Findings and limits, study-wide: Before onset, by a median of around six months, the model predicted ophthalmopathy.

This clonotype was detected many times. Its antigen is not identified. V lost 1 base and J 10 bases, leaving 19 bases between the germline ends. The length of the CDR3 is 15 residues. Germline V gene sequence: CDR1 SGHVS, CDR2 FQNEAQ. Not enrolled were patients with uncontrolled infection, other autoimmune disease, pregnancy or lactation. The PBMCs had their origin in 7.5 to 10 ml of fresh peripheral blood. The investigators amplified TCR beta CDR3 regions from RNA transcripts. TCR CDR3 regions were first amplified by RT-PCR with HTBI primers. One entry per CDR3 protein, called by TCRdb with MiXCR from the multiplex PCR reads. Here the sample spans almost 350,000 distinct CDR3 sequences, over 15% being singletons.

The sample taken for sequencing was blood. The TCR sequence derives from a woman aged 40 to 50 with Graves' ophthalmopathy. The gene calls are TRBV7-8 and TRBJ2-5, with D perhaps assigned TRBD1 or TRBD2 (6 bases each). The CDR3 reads CASSLEVVRGGVQYF. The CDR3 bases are TGTGCCAGCAGCTTAGAGGTTGTCAGGGGAGGCGTCCAGTACTTC.